These 18 T cell receptor beta chains originate from one sample sequenced in a study of control samples from healthy donors and cancer patients (dated by TCRdb to 2020 to 2022). The library was built by means of the immunoSEQ multiplex PCR assay. Here the immuneACCESS table is served through TCRdb, limited to in-frame sequences with V and J called. Missing clones are a known gap in these copies; in checked studies unresolved V genes cover under half, and the rest lacks a known reason. The sample contains fewer than 100,000 clones, approximately 82% of them found a single time. The top ten clonotypes cover 8.5% to 10% of the sample. Sequencing was performed on blood. These TCRs come from an older woman in good health.

The chain is built from TRBV7-8 and TRBJ2-3; 7 bases line up with TRBD2. Germline CDR1 is SGHVS and CDR2 is FQNEAQ. With 5 bases clipped from V and 4 bases from J, the junction kept 12 bases outside the gene matches. The CDR3 has 16 amino acids. CDR3 in DNA: TGTGCCAGCAGCCCGGCCGGGCGGGGGTGGGCAGATACGCAGTATTTT. This translates into CASSPAGRGWADTQYF. Filled out from reference TRBV7-8 and TRBJ2-3, the complete variable domain reads GAGVSQSPRYKVAKRGQDVALRCDPISGHVSLFWYQQALGQGPEFLTYFQNEAQLDKSGLPSDRFFAERPEGSVSTLKIQRTQQEDSAVYLCASSPAGRGWADTQYFGPGTRLTVL.

V and J are TRBV10-3 and TRBJ1-1; 7 bases match TRBD1. The germline V gene encodes CDR1 ENHRY and CDR2 SYGVKD. The CDR3 sequence is 15 residues long. Trimming removed 5 bases from V and 3 bases from J; junction bases left unmatched: 9. As DNA, the CDR3 is TGTGCCATCAGTACGATCGGAACAGGGGACACTGAAGCTTTCTTT. As protein: CAISTIGTGDTEAFF.

The chain recombines TRBV4-3 with TRBJ2-7; 9 bases fit TRBD2. With 0 bases clipped from V and 0 bases from J, the junction kept 6 bases outside the gene matches. Germline loops: CDR1 LGHNA, CDR2 YSLEER. The CDR3 covers 17 residues. The chain's CDR3 is CASSQDLGSGSSYEQYF. The CDR3 nucleotides read TGCGCCAGCAGCCAAGATCTGGGTAGCGGGAGCTCCTACGAGCAGTACTTC.

This clone was detected once. The V call is TRBV25-1, the J call TRBJ2-3; TRBD2 matches 12 bases. Trimming took 2 bases from V and 2 from J; bases not matched to a gene: 5. CDR3 length equals 17 residues. Germline CDR1 MGHDK, CDR2 SYGVNS. The CDR3 DNA reads as TGTGCCAGCAGTGAACCTAGCGGGAGGGCCCCCACAGATACGCAGTATTTT. This encodes CASSEPSGRAPTDTQYF.

The V gene is TRBV18, the J gene TRBJ2-1; 7 bases fit TRBD1. The CDR3 is 14 amino acids. Losses at the gene ends were 6 bases for V and 4 bases for J; bases not matched to a gene: 6. CDR1 is KGHSH, CDR2 LQKENI, per germline. The CDR3 here is CASSANRGYNEQFF. The CDR3 DNA follows: TGTGCCAGCTCGGCAAACAGGGGTTACAATGAGCAGTTCTTC.

V and J are TRBV27 and TRBJ2-5, with 8 bases that match TRBD2. CDR1 and CDR2 (germline): MNHEY, SMNVEV (reference sequence). The CDR3 length is 16 residues. Unmatched junction bases numbered 14, after V lost 5 bases and J lost 6 bases. Here the CDR3 reads CASSPLGRAGGQTQYF. CDR3 in DNA: TGTGCCAGCAGTCCTTTAGGCCGGGCGGGAGGTCAGACCCAGTACTTC.

The chain employs TRBV28 and TRBJ2-7, with D unresolved. Trimming pared 5 bases from V and 3 bases from J, leaving 11 bases between. The CDR3 is made up of 13 amino acids. Germline V gene data show CDR1 as MDHEN and CDR2 as SYDVKM. The CDR3: CASSPLDDYEQYF. DNA for the CDR3: TGTGCCAGCAGTCCCCTCGACGACTACGAGCAGTACTTC.

The chain employs TRBV7-2 and TRBJ2-5; D might be TRBD2 (6 bases). The germline V gene has CDR1 SGHTA and CDR2 FQGNSA. There are 15 residues in the CDR3. V lost 5 bases to trimming and J lost 7 bases, with 20 bases between them. CDR3 DNA sequence: TGTGCCAGCAGCAAGAATCGGGGCGGGACCTCGACCCAGTACTTC. Translated, it gives CASSKNRGGTSTQYF.

The rearrangement uses TRBV15 and TRBJ1-2; 8 nucleotides line up with TRBD1. Germline V gene sequence: CDR1 LNHNV, CDR2 YYDKDF (reference sequence). V lost 0 bases to trimming and J lost 2 bases; unmatched junction nucleotides: 5. There are 16 residues in the CDR3. The DNA of the CDR3 is TGTGCCACCAGCAGAGATTTACAGGGGGGAAACTATGGCTACACCTTC. It encodes CATSRDLQGGNYGYTF.

The V and J genes are TRBV18 and TRBJ1-1; D remains unclear. V lost 3 bases to trimming and J lost 3 bases, with 14 bases between them. The CDR3 spans 15 residues. Germline lookup yields CDR1 KGHSH and CDR2 LQKENI. Here the CDR3 reads CASSPGTPPDTEAFF. In nucleotides, the CDR3 is TGTGCCAGCTCACCGGGAACCCCTCCCGACACTGAAGCTTTCTTT. The whole variable domain, filled in from reference TRBV18 and TRBJ1-1, reads NAGVMQNPRHLVRRRGQEARLRCSPMKGHSHVYWYRQLPEEGLKFMVYLQKENIIDESGMPKERFSAEFPKEGPSILRIQQVVRGDSAAYFCASSPGTPPDTEAFFGQGTRLTVV.

V gene TRBV19 combines with J gene TRBJ2-2, with D possibly called TRBD1 or TRBD2 (5 bases each). This CDR3 has 14 residues. The V gene lost 5 bases and the J gene lost 5 bases, with 12 bases spanning the gap. Germline CDR1 LNHDA, CDR2 SQIVND (reference sequence). Written as DNA, the CDR3 is TGTGCCAGTAGTCTCGGGACGGAGACCGGGGAGCTGTTTTTT. Translation: CASSLGTETGELFF.

J is TRBJ2-7 and V is TRBV19; D perhaps matches TRBD2 (5 bases). Trimming shortened V by 5 bases and J by 7 bases, and 9 bases separated the two germline ends. The CDR3 loop spans 11 amino acids. CDR1 is LNHDA, CDR2 SQIVND, per germline (reference sequence). The CDR3 coding sequence is TGTGCCAGTAGTGACTCGGGGGAGCAGTACTTC. Its protein product is CASSDSGEQYF.

The chain recombines TRBV27 with TRBJ2-5; tentatively, D is TRBD1 (5 bases). This CDR3 region has 14 residues. CDR1 MNHEY and CDR2 SMNVEV come from the germline V gene (reference sequence). Deletions cut 6 bases from V and 5 bases from J, with 16 bases between. The CDR3 reads CASSSPGPGETQYF. The CDR3 DNA reads TGTGCCAGCAGCTCGCCTGGGCCAGGGGAGACCCAGTACTTC.

This clone was seen at least ten times. The rearrangement joins TRBV6-1 to TRBJ2-2, with 10 bases lining up with TRBD2. V lost 2 bases, J lost 4 bases, and 4 bases stayed unmatched. This CDR3 spans 16 amino acids. Germline assignment: CDR1 MNHNS and CDR2 SASEGT. Here the CDR3 reads CASSELAGAFTGELFF. CDR3 in DNA: TGTGCCAGCAGTGAACTAGCGGGAGCGTTCACCGGGGAGCTGTTTTTT.

This clone was counted a few times. The chain employs TRBV6-5 and TRBJ1-5; a weak D match, TRBD1 (5 bases). Germline loops: CDR1 MNHEY, CDR2 SVGAGI. With 6 bases removed from V and 1 base from J, the gap between germline ends came to 7 bases. This CDR3 has 13 residues. CDR3 residues: CASRPGSNQPQHF. CDR3 DNA sequence: TGTGCCAGCAGACCAGGGAGCAATCAGCCCCAGCATTTT.

This clone was seen more than once but under ten times. The rearrangement uses TRBV2 and TRBJ2-7, with D possibly TRBD1 on 6 matching bases. Germline-derived CDR1 and CDR2 are SNHLY and FYNNEI. The CDR3 has 14 amino acids. The V and J ends lost 3 bases and 2 bases respectively, with 11 bases between them. CDR3 sequence: CASSEVQGTYEQYF. In DNA form, the CDR3 reads TGTGCCAGCAGTGAGGTACAGGGTACCTACGAGCAGTACTTC. The whole variable domain, filled in from reference TRBV2 and TRBJ2-7, reads EPEVTQTPSHQVTQMGQEVILRCVPISNHLYFYWYRQILGQKVEFLVSFYNNEISEKSEIFDDQFSVERPDGSNFTLKIRSTKLEDSAMYFCASSEVQGTYEQYFGPGTRLTVT.

The gene calls are TRBV2 and TRBJ1-3; the D is unclear. Germline V CDR1 and CDR2: SNHLY, FYNNEI. The CDR3 extends over 13 amino acids. V dropped 7 bases and J dropped 3 bases, with 10 bases sitting between them. The CDR3 sequence is CASTRISGNTIYF. CDR3 sequence (DNA): TGTGCCAGCACCCGCATCAGTGGAAACACCATATATTTT.

With regard to this clone: At one of its ends the junction is not consistent with the germline gene, which may arise from a read error. The chain has TRBV10-2 and TRBJ2-7; D not resolved. The CDR3 consists of 16 residues. Germline V gene sequence: CDR1 WSHSY, CDR2 SAAADI. The CDR3 nucleotides are TGCGCCAGCTGTGACGGCCGGGCCCTCGGTCGATACGAGCAGTACTTC. Translating gives CASCDGRALGRYEQYF.